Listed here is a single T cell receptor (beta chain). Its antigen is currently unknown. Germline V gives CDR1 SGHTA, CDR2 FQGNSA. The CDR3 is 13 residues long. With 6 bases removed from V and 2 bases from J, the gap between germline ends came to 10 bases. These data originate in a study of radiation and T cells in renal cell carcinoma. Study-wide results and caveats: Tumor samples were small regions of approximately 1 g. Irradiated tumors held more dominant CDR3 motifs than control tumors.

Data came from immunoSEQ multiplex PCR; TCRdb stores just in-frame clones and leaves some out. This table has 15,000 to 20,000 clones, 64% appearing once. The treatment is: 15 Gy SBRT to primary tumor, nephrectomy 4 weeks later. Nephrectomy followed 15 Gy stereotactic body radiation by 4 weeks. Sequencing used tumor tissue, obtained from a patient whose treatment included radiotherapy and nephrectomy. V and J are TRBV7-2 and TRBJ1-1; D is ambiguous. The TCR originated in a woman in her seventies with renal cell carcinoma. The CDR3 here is CASSPGPNTEAFF. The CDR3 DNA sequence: TGTGCCAGCAGTCCGGGCCCCAACACTGAAGCTTTCTTT.